The 21 T cell receptor beta chains listed next were all sequenced from one sample in a study of regulatory T cells in long-lasting Graves disease. Construction of TCR beta libraries relied on iRepertoire HTBI primers and on Arm-PCR targeting CDR3 regions. MiXCR, applied by TCRdb to the multiplex PCR reads, yields one record per CDR3 protein. The repertoire consists of a few hundred thousand distinct CDR3 sequences, with roughly 21% occurring once and the leading ten covering over 6%. As for time point: persistent/refractory GD, antithyroid drugs over 5 years with positive TRAb. From RNA extracted from PBMCs, the TCR library was made. Sample: peripheral blood mononuclear cells (PBMCs), taken when the disease was refractory, from a patient treated with antithyroid drugs. The receptors shown here come from a female donor with Graves disease.

This sequence joins TRBV5-1 and TRBJ2-5, with TRBD2 matching over 12 bases. CDR3 length: 16 residues. The germline gives CDR1 SGHRS, CDR2 YFSETQ. Unmatched junction bases numbered 6, after V lost 4 bases and J lost 2 bases. CDR3 amino acids: CASSIGLAGRQETQYF. CDR3 DNA sequence: TGCGCCAGCAGCATAGGACTAGCGGGAAGACAAGAGACCCAGTACTTC.

This clonotype was picked up many times. The chain carries TRBV10-3 and TRBJ1-1; 8 nucleotides line up with TRBD1. The CDR3 is 14 amino acids. Germline loops: CDR1 ENHRY, CDR2 SYGVKD. Trimming cost V 6 bases and J 4 bases; bases outside gene matches: 7. CDR3 bases: TGTGCCATCAGACCGGGACAGGAGGGCACTGAAGCTTTCTTT. Protein sequence: CAIRPGQEGTEAFF.

With respect to this clonotype: The germline gene is not matched at one end of the junction; a read error may be the cause. This chain links TRBV7-7 with TRBJ1-1, with D hard to call. Germline V gene data show CDR1 as SSHAT and CDR2 as FNYEAQ (reference sequence). The CDR3 extends over 14 amino acids. The CDR3: CASSLPSINTEAFF. CDR3 nucleotides: TGTGCTAGCAGCTTACCCTCAATAAACACTGAAGCTTTCTTT. The whole variable domain, filled in from reference TRBV7-7 and TRBJ1-1, reads GAGVSQSPRYKVTKRGQDVTLRCDPISSHATLYWYQQALGQGPEFLTYFNYEAQPDKSGLPSDRFSAERPEGSISTLTIQRTEQRDSAMYRCASSLPSINTEAFFGQGTRLTVV.

The table lists this clonotype with a few counts. This sequence joins TRBV10-2 and TRBJ1-2; 8 bases are shared with TRBD1. This CDR3 is built from 15 residues. CDR1 is WSHSY and CDR2 is SAAADI in the germline V gene. J was trimmed by 10 bases and V by 2 bases; bases with no gene match: 12. CDR3 in amino acids: CASSELGQALLVYTF. The DNA of the CDR3 is TGCGCCAGCAGTGAGCTGGGACAGGCCCTCCTGGTCTACACCTTC.

This clonotype was observed a handful of times. The V call is TRBV12-3 or TRBV12-4, the J call TRBJ1-2; D possibly corresponds to TRBD1 (6 bases). The germline V and J ends were trimmed by 3 bases and 7 bases, with 18 bases remaining between them. CDR3 length: 15 residues. Here the CDR3 DNA reads TGTGCCAGCAGTTTTTTGAAACAGAAACAGGGTGGCTACACCTTC. Protein: CASSFLKQKQGGYTF.

This clonotype was seen a handful of times. This chain joins TRBV27 and TRBJ2-1; maybe TRBD2 (6 bases). V gave up 3 bases and J gave up 2 bases, with 11 bases separating them. Germline V gene sequence: CDR1 MNHEY, CDR2 SMNVEV (reference sequence). The CDR3 consists of 15 residues. The CDR3: CASSFGAGTYNEQFF. CDR3 bases: TGTGCCAGCAGTTTCGGTGCGGGGACCTACAATGAGCAGTTCTTC.

The V gene is TRBV20-1, the J gene TRBJ1-6; D remains ambiguous. The CDR3 has 14 amino acids. From germline, CDR1 is DFQATT and CDR2 SNEGSKA (reference sequence). V was clipped by 2 bases and J by 4 bases, with 9 bases between them. The CDR3, as DNA: TGCAGTGCTAGAACCCTCGGTTATAATTCACCCCTCCACTTT. Its translation: CSARTLGYNSPLHF.

This clonotype occurred a few times. The J gene is TRBJ2-7, the V gene TRBV28, with 11 nucleotides matching TRBD2. This CDR3 is built from 15 residues. The ends lost 5 bases at V and 3 bases at J; junction bases unmatched: 6. The germline gives CDR1 MDHEN, CDR2 SYDVKM. The CDR3 region has the DNA TGTGCCAGCAGTACGCTTAGCGGGAGGGACTACGAGCAGTACTTC. It encodes CASSTLSGRDYEQYF.

This clonotype was seen more than once but under ten times. Germline and junction disagree at one end, which may indicate a read error. V gene TRBV3-1 combines with J gene TRBJ1-1; possibly TRBD1 for D (5 bases). The V gene's germline CDR1 is LGHDT and CDR2 YNNKEL (reference sequence). CDR3 size: 14 residues. The CDR3 DNA reads TGTGCCAGCAGCCTTGAAGGGACGTTGGACGAAGTTTTCTTT. The encoded protein is CASSLEGTLDEVFF.

This clonotype was observed at least ten times. This chain links TRBV28 with TRBJ2-5, with 11 bases lining up with TRBD2. The germline gives CDR1 MDHEN, CDR2 SYDVKM. V shed 2 bases and J 2 bases; nucleotides not matched to a gene: 7. The CDR3 loop spans 17 amino acids. CDR3 sequence: CASSLLRGTSGQETQYF. CDR3 sequence (DNA): TGTGCCAGCAGTTTACTCCGTGGGACTAGCGGACAAGAGACCCAGTACTTC.

Of note for this clonotype: A much larger clone lies one base from this, so it may be a read error. The conserved phenylalanine or tryptophan normally closing the CDR3 is absent here, so this likely arose from a read error. The chain combines TRBV12-3 or TRBV12-4 with TRBJ1-1; no definite D call. The CDR3 extends over 14 amino acids. V lost 0 bases, J lost 6 bases, and 11 bases lay in between. The CDR3 nucleotides are TGTGCCAGCAGTTTAGCAAGAGATTACGCTGAAGCTTTCCTT. It specifies CASSLARDYAEAFL.

Many counts were recorded for this clonotype. The chain has TRBV7-9 and TRBJ2-5; perhaps TRBD1 as D (6 bases). The CDR3 extends over 16 amino acids. V was shortened by 7 bases and J by 5 bases, with 23 bases between the two germline ends. Germline CDR1 SEHNR, CDR2 FQNEAQ (reference sequence). CDR3 region: CASTLGHERRPETQYF. In nucleotides, the CDR3 is TGTGCCAGCACCCTGGGACACGAACGGAGGCCGGAGACCCAGTACTTC.

The chain recombines TRBV3-1 with TRBJ2-2; 9 nucleotides agree with TRBD1. This CDR3 has 15 residues. V gave up 4 bases and J gave up 5 bases; unmatched junction bases: 5. Germline CDR1 LGHDT, CDR2 YNNKEL (reference sequence). The CDR3 here is CASSLRQGVTGELFF. Written as DNA, the CDR3 is TGTGCCAGCAGCCTGAGACAGGGGGTAACCGGGGAGCTGTTTTTT.

The sample holds a few counts of this clonotype. This chain links TRBV20-1 with TRBJ2-5; 9 bases are a match to TRBD2. V was pared by 1 base and J by 1 base, with 4 bases of the junction left unmatched. The CDR3 is 15 residues long. Germline CDR1 reads DFQATT; CDR2 reads SNEGSKA (reference sequence). This chain's CDR3 is CSARASGRPQETQYF. The CDR3 DNA reads as TGCAGTGCTAGAGCCAGCGGGAGGCCCCAAGAGACCCAGTACTTC.

CDR3 DNA: TGCGCCAGCAGCCAAGATCGGCAGCGTGGGGAGCAGTACTTC. It translates to CASSQDRQRGEQYF. V is TRBV4-3 and J is TRBJ2-7; no clear D. In germline, CDR1 is LGHNA, CDR2 YSLEER. CDR3 length: 14 residues. V was cut by 0 bases and J by 7 bases, with 13 bases left in between.

This clonotype has only a few counts. The chain is built from TRBV19 and TRBJ1-1; D is possibly TRBD1 (6 bases). The germline V and J ends were trimmed by 5 bases and 8 bases, with 15 bases remaining between them. Germline CDR1 is LNHDA and CDR2 is SQIVND (reference sequence). This CDR3 has 13 amino acids. CDR3 nucleotide sequence: TGTGCCAGTAGTGAAGATGGGGGCGGGGAAGCTTTCTTT. Its translation: CASSEDGGGEAFF.

The chain recombines TRBV19 with TRBJ1-1; TRBD1 aligns across 7 bases. The CDR3 is made up of 16 amino acids. J lost 0 bases, V lost 4 bases, and 8 bases had no gene match. In germline, CDR1 is LNHDA, CDR2 SQIVND (reference sequence). The CDR3 region is CASSTQGSGLNTEAFF. Written as DNA, the CDR3 is TGTGCCAGTAGTACACAGGGGTCAGGCCTGAACACTGAAGCTTTCTTT.

V gene TRBV29-1 combines with J gene TRBJ1-1, with 9 nucleotides matching TRBD1. The junction had 4 bases not matched to a gene; V was cut back by 5 bases and J by 0 bases. The germline V gene has CDR1 SQVTM and CDR2 ANQGSEA. The CDR3 extends over 14 amino acids. CDR3 bases: TGCAGCGTTCGGGGGGACAGGGTGAACACTGAAGCTTTCTTT. As protein: CSVRGDRVNTEAFF.

There are many counts of this clonotype. This chain connects TRBV12-3 or TRBV12-4 to TRBJ1-5, with D unresolved. V lost 6 bases to trimming and J lost 4 bases, with 10 bases between them. The CDR3 loop spans 13 amino acids. CDR3: CASSAAENQPQHF. CDR3 in DNA: TGTGCCAGCAGCGCCGCCGAAAATCAGCCCCAGCATTTT.

This clonotype occurred many times. This chain connects TRBV20-1 to TRBJ1-5, with D maybe TRBD1 (6 bases). The CDR3 covers 15 residues. Trimming removed 5 bases at V and 4 bases at J, with 18 bases between. CDR1 and CDR2 from the germline V gene are DFQATT and SNEGSKA (reference sequence). The DNA of the CDR3 is TGCAGTGCTTCAGTGAGAGGTAGGGGGAATCAGCCCCAGCATTTT. This gives the protein CSASVRGRGNQPQHF.

This clonotype came up many times. The chain combines TRBV12-3 or TRBV12-4 with TRBJ2-5; TRBD2 is a possible D gene (6 bases). Trimming removed 5 bases at V and 2 bases at J, with 15 bases between. This CDR3 spans 15 amino acids. CDR3 in DNA: TGTGCCAGCAGTCATCACGGGGGTGAACAAGAGACCCAGTACTTC. Translating it yields CASSHHGGEQETQYF.